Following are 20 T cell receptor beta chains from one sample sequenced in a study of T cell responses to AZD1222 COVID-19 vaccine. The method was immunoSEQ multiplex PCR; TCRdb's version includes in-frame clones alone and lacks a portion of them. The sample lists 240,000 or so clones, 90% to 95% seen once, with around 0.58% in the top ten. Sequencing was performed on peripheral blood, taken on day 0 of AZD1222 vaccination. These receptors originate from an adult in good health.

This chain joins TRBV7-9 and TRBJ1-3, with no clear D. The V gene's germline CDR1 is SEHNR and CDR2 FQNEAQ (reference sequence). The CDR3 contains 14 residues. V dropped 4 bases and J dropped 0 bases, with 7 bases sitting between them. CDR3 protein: CASSSAFSGNTIYF. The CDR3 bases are TGTGCCAGCAGCTCTGCGTTCTCTGGAAACACCATATATTTT. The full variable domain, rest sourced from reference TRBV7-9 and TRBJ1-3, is DTGVSQNPRHKITKRGQNVTFRCDPISEHNRLYWYRQTLGQGPEFLTYFQNEAQLEKSRLLSDRFSAERPKGSFSTLEIQRTEQGDSAMYLCASSSAFSGNTIYFGEGSWLTVV.

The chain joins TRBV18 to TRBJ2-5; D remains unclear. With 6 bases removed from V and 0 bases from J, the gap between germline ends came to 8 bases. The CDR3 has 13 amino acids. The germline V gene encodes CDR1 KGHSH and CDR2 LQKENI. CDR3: CASSRSYQETQYF. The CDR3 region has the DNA TGTGCCAGCTCTCGCTCGTACCAAGAGACCCAGTACTTC.

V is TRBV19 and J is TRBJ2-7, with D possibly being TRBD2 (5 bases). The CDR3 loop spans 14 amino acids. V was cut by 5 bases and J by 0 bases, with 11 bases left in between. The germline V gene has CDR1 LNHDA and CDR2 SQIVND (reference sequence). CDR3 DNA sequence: TGTGCCAGTAGTGAGGGTTGGAGCTCCTACGAGCAGTACTTC. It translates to CASSEGWSSYEQYF.

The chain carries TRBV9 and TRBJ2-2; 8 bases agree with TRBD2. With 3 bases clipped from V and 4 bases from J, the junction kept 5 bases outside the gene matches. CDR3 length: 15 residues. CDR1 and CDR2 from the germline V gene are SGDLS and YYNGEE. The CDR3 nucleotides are TGTGCCAGCAGCGCCACTAGCGGCGTCACCGGGGAGCTGTTTTTT. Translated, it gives CASSATSGVTGELFF.

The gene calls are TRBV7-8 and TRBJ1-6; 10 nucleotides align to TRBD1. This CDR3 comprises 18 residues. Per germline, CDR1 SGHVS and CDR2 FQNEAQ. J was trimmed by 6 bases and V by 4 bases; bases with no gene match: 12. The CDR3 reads CASSSYRGQGRFNSPLHF. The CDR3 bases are TGTGCCAGCAGCTCGTATCGGGGACAGGGGAGGTTTAATTCACCCCTCCACTTT.

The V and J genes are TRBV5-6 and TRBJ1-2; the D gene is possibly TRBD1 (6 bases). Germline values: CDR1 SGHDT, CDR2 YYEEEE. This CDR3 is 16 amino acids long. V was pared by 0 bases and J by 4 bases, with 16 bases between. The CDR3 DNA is TGTGCCAGCAGCTTGGTTCTTCCAGGGGATTCCTATGGCTACACCTTC. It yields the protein CASSLVLPGDSYGYTF.

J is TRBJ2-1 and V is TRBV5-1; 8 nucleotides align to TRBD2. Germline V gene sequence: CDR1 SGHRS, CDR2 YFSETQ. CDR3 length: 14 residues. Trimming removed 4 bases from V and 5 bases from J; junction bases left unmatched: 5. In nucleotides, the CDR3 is TGCGCCAGCAGCATTAGCGGGGACCACAATGAGCAGTTCTTC. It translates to CASSISGDHNEQFF. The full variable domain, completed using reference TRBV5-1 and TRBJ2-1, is KAGVTQTPRYLIKTRGQQVTLSCSPISGHRSVSWYQQTPGQGLQFLFEYFSETQRNKGNFPGRFSGRQFSNSRSEMNVSTLELGDSALYLCASSISGDHNEQFFGPGTRLTVL.

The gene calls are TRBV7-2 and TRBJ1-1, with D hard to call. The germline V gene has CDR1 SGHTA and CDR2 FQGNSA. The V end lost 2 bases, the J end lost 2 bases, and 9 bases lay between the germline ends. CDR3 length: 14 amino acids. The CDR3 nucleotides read TGTGCCAGCAGCTTATCCTACAGCAACACTGAAGCTTTCTTT. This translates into CASSLSYSNTEAFF. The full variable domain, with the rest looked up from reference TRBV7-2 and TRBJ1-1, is GAGVSQSPSNKVTEKGKDVELRCDPISGHTALYWYRQSLGQGLEFLIYFQGNSAPDKSGLPSDRFSAERTGGSVSTLTIQRTQQEDSAVYLCASSLSYSNTEAFFGQGTRLTVV.

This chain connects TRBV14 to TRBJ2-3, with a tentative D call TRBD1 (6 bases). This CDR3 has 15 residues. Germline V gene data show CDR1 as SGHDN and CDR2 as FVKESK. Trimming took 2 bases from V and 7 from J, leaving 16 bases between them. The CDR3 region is CASSQPPSGANTQYF. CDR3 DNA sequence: TGTGCCAGCAGCCAACCACCATCAGGGGCAAATACGCAGTATTTT. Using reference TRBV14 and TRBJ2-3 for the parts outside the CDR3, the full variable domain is EAGVTQFPSHSVIEKGQTVTLRCDPISGHDNLYWYRRVMGKEIKFLLHFVKESKQDESGMPNNRFLAERTGGTYSTLKVQPAELEDSGVYFCASSQPPSGANTQYFGPGTRLTVL.

The CDR3 DNA follows: TGTGCCAGCAGTGAAGTCGGGATAAATGAAAAACTGTTTTTT. Its protein product is CASSEVGINEKLFF. The chain is built from TRBV25-1 and TRBJ1-4; no clear D gene. The CDR3 has 14 amino acids. Between the trimmed V and J ends, which lost 2 bases and 5 bases, there was a span of 9 bases. CDR1 is MGHDK and CDR2 is SYGVNS in the germline V gene. Variable domain in full (rest from reference TRBV25-1 and TRBJ1-4): EADIYQTPRYLVIGTGKKITLECSQTMGHDKMYWYQQDPGMELHLIHYSYGVNSTEKGDLSSESTVSRIRTEHFPLTLESARPSHTSQYLCASSEVGINEKLFFGSGTQLSVL.

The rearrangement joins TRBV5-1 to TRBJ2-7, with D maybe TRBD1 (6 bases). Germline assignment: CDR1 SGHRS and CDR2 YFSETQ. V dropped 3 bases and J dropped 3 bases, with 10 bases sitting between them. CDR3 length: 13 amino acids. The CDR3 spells CASSWGTSYEQYF. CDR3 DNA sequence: TGCGCCAGCAGCTGGGGGACAAGCTACGAGCAGTACTTC.

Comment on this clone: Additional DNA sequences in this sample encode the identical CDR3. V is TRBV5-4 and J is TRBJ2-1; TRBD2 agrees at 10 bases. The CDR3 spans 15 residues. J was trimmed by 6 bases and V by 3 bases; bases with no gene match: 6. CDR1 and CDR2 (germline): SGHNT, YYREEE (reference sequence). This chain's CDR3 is CASSSGLAGVNEQFF. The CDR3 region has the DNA TGTGCCAGCAGCTCCGGTCTAGCGGGAGTCAATGAGCAGTTCTTC.

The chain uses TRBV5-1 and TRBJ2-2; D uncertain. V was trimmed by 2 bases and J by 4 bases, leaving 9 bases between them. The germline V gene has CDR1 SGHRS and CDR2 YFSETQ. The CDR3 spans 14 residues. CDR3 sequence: CASSFAVGTGELFF. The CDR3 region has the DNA TGCGCCAGCAGCTTCGCAGTTGGCACCGGGGAGCTGTTTTTT.

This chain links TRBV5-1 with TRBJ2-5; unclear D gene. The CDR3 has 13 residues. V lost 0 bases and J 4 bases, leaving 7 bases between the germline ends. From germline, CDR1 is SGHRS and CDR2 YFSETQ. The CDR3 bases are TGCGCCAGCAGCTTGGCTCTGGGAGAGACCCAGTACTTC. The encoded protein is CASSLALGETQYF.

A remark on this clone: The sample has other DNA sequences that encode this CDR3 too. The CDR3 nucleotides read TGTGCCAGTAGCCGGGACAGGAATCAGCCCCAGCATTTT. It specifies CASSRDRNQPQHF. The chain links TRBV19 to TRBJ1-5, with TRBD1 matching 8 bases. The germline gives CDR1 LNHDA, CDR2 SQIVND (reference sequence). This CDR3 has 13 residues. V lost 6 bases to trimming and J lost 4 bases; unmatched junction nucleotides: 2. Filled out from reference TRBV19 and TRBJ1-5, the complete variable domain reads DGGITQSPKYLFRKEGQNVTLSCEQNLNHDAMYWYRQDPGQGLRLIYYSQIVNDFQKGDIAEGYSVSREKKESFPLTVTSAQKNPTAFYLCASSRDRNQPQHFGDGTRLSIL.

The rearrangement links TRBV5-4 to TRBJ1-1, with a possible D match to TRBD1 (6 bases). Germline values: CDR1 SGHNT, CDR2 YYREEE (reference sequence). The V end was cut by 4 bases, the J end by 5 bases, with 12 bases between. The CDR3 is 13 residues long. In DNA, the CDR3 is TGTGCCAGCAGCGCCGGGGGGCAGACTGAAGCTTTCTTT. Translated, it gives CASSAGGQTEAFF.

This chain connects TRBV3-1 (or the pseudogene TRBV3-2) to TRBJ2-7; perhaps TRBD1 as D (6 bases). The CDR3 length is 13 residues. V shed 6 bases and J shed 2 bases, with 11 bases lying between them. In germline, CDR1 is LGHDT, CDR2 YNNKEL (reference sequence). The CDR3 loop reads CASRQGSTYEQYF. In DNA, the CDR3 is TGTGCCAGCAGACAGGGCAGTACCTACGAGCAGTACTTC.

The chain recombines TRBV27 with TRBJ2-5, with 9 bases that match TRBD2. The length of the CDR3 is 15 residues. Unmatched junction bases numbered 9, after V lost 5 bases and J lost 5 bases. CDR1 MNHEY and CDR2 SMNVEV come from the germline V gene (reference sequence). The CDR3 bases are TGTGCCAGCAGTGTTGAGTCGCGGGGGGGGGAGACCCAGTACTTC. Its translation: CASSVESRGGETQYF.

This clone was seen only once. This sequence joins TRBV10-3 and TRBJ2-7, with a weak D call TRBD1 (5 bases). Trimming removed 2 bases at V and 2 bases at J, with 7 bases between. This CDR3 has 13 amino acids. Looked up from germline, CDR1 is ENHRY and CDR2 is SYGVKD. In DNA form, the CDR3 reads TGTGCCATCAGTGAGGGACACCCCTACGAGCAGTACTTC. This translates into CAISEGHPYEQYF.

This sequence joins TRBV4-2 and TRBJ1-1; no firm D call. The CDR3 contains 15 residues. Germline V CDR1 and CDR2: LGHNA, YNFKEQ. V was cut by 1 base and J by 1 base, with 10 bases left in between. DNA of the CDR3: TGTGCCAGCAGCCAAGGACGGGAAAGGAACACTGAAGCTTTCTTT. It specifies CASSQGRERNTEAFF.